One and the same sample provided the 30 T cell receptor beta chains below, sequenced in a study of blood T cells in healthy people across ages (dated by TCRdb to between 2014 and 2017). Libraries were built with 5' RACE. TCRdb shows the sequencer as Illumina HiSeq 2500. The second PCR ran for roughly 7 to 11 cycles and used a J-beta primer mix along with a sample-barcoded 5' primer. Starting from the raw public reads, TCRdb applied fastp trimming at Q25, assembled clones with MiXCR and retained in-frame beta chains. Each entry merges the rows of one CDR3 protein and shows their most common DNA and genes. Across this sample there are 1,300,000 or so distinct CDR3 sequences, with almost 60% seen only once. 6.5% to 8.5% of the sample is in the top ten clones. The specimen was blood. All receptors come from a man between 18 and 35 years old in good health.

To note about this clonotype: A junction boundary mismatches the germline segment, possibly from a read error. This chain uses TRBV3-1 with TRBJ2-1; D possibly corresponds to TRBD2 (5 bases). Germline V gene lookup returns CDR1 LGHDT and CDR2 YNNKEL (reference sequence). The CDR3 consists of 14 residues. In DNA, the CDR3 is TGTGCCAGCAACCAAGATGAACTAGGAAATGAGCAGTTCTTC. As protein: CASNQDELGNEQFF.

The chain combines TRBV4-1 with TRBJ2-2, with 13 bases matching TRBD2. Germline-derived CDR1 and CDR2 are MGHRA and YSYEKL. The CDR3 contains 18 residues. V lost 1 base and J lost 6; bases outside the gene matches: 8. The CDR3 is CASSQVVLAGGESGELFF. The CDR3 DNA reads as TGCGCCAGCAGCCAAGTCGTACTAGCGGGGGGGGAGTCCGGGGAGCTGTTTTTT.

The chain joins TRBV12-3 or TRBV12-4 to TRBJ2-7; the D gene could be TRBD1 or TRBD2 (5 bases each). The assigned J gene may be wrong: the sequence end matches TRBJ2-5 better. The CDR3 sequence is 16 residues long. CDR3 residues: CASSFKFEHGTETQYF. As DNA, the CDR3 is TGTGCCAGCAGTTTCAAGTTTGAACACGGGACGGAGACCCAGTACTTC.

The chain carries TRBV27 and TRBJ2-7; 8 bases line up with TRBD2. The CDR3 has 17 amino acids. Germline values: CDR1 MNHEY, CDR2 SMNVEV (reference sequence). V shed 5 bases, J shed 3 bases, and the junction held 15 bases outside the gene matches. CDR3: CASSPARVGRALYEQYF. As DNA, the CDR3 is TGTGCCAGCAGTCCCGCTCGAGTCGGGAGGGCCCTCTACGAGCAGTACTTC.

This chain's CDR3 is CASRLDSYNSPLHF. In nucleotides, the CDR3 is TGTGCCAGCAGGCTGGACAGCTATAATTCACCCCTCCACTTT. The rearrangement joins TRBV6-5 to TRBJ1-6, with D possibly being TRBD1 (6 bases). The CDR3 runs 14 residues. V was cut by 6 bases and J by 3 bases, with 9 bases left in between. CDR1 is MNHEY, CDR2 SVGAGI, per germline.

This clonotype was counted a single time. The chain has TRBV20-1 and TRBJ2-3, with a tentative D call TRBD2 (7 bases). This CDR3 has 16 amino acids. Between the trimmed V and J ends, which lost 5 bases and 0 bases, there was a span of 18 bases. CDR1 and CDR2 from the germline V gene are DFQATT and SNEGSKA (reference sequence). As DNA, the CDR3 is TGCAGTGCTCCCCGCGGGGCGGGGGCTAGCACAGATACGCAGTATTTT. Protein product: CSAPRGAGASTDTQYF.

The chain links TRBV4-1 to TRBJ2-7; D is possibly TRBD2 (5 bases). Germline V lookup: CDR1 MGHRA, CDR2 YSYEKL. This CDR3 is built from 15 residues. Trimming left V 3 bases short and J 3 bases short, with 15 bases between. The CDR3 nucleotides read TGCGCCAGCAGCCAGGCCGAGGGCCAATACTACGAGCAGTACTTC. It is translated as CASSQAEGQYYEQYF.

The rearrangement uses TRBV4-2 and TRBJ2-2; D uncertain. CDR1 is LGHNA and CDR2 is YNFKEQ in the germline V gene. With 0 bases removed from V and 4 bases from J, the gap between germline ends came to 12 bases. This CDR3 is 16 amino acids long. The CDR3 DNA follows: TGTGCCAGCAGCCAAGAAGTCGAACGGCGCACCGGGGAGCTGTTTTTT. This codes for CASSQEVERRTGELFF.

The chain couples TRBV5-1 to TRBJ2-5, with 8 positions matching TRBD1. The CDR3 has 12 amino acids. Germline V gene data show CDR1 as SGHRS and CDR2 as YFSETQ. With 3 bases clipped from V and 11 bases from J, the junction kept 6 bases outside the gene matches. Here the CDR3 reads CASSSRGREQYF. As DNA, the CDR3 is TGCGCCAGCAGCTCCAGGGGGCGAGAGCAGTACTTC.

This rearrangement joins TRBV29-1 to TRBJ2-7; no firm D call. The CDR3 is 14 residues long. CDR1 is SQVTM, CDR2 ANQGSEA, per germline. V was cut by 5 bases and J by 3 bases, with 17 bases left in between. The CDR3 sequence is CSVRRAGPNYEQYF. In DNA form, the CDR3 reads TGCAGCGTTCGAAGGGCCGGACCTAACTACGAGCAGTACTTC.

This sequence joins TRBV6-6 and TRBJ1-1; TRBD1 matches at 8 bases. The CDR3 consists of 15 residues. The V gene's germline CDR1 is MNHNY and CDR2 SVGAGI (reference sequence). After removal of 0 bases from V and 4 bases from J, the junction contained 4 bases not matched to a gene. The CDR3 nucleotides read TGTGCCAGCAGTTACTCCCCAGACAGGGGCACTGAAGCTTTCTTT. It codes for CASSYSPDRGTEAFF.

This clonotype appeared once. The DNA of the CDR3 is TGTGCCAGCAGCGAATTCAGGGGGCGCGGGGGCAATCAGCCCCAGCATTTT. This codes for CASSEFRGRGGNQPQHF. The chain recombines TRBV14 with TRBJ1-5; 8 bases are shared with TRBD1. The CDR3 has 17 amino acids. Germline CDR1 reads SGHDN; CDR2 reads FVKESK. The ends lost 5 bases at V and 2 bases at J; junction bases unmatched: 11.

The table lists this clonotype with a count of one. The chain joins TRBV2 to TRBJ2-6; 7 bases align to TRBD2. Germline-derived CDR1 and CDR2 are SNHLY and FYNNEI. The V segment lost 8 bases and the J segment 4 bases; nucleotides outside the gene matches: 11. The CDR3 runs to 16 residues. CDR3 protein: CASFASRAGGANVLTF. CDR3 coding DNA: TGTGCCAGCTTTGCCAGCAGAGCGGGGGGGGCCAACGTCCTGACTTTC.

This clonotype was counted a few times. The chain couples TRBV20-1 to TRBJ2-4; 11 positions match TRBD1. The end of the DNA is better explained by TRBJ2-7, so the J call may be wrong. Per germline, CDR1 DFQATT and CDR2 SNEGSKA (reference sequence). The CDR3 is 14 amino acids. The CDR3, as DNA: TGCAGTGCTAGGCCATGGGACAGGGGGTACGAGCAGTACTTC. The encoded protein is CSARPWDRGYEQYF.

The chain joins TRBV3-1 to TRBJ2-7; no clear D. This CDR3 region has 12 residues. The germline gives CDR1 LGHDT, CDR2 YNNKEL (reference sequence). Trimming pared 0 bases from V and 9 bases from J, leaving 9 bases between. The CDR3 nucleotides read TGTGCCAGCAGCCAAGATTGGATCGGGCAGTACTTC. The encoded protein is CASSQDWIGQYF.

This rearrangement joins TRBV10-2 to TRBJ2-3; D unresolved. V was shortened by 8 bases and J by 2 bases, with 14 bases between the two germline ends. CDR1 WSHSY and CDR2 SAAADI come from the germline V gene. The CDR3 is 14 amino acids. CDR3: CASPDAVDTDTQYF. In nucleotides, the CDR3 is TGCGCCAGCCCCGACGCGGTAGACACAGATACGCAGTATTTT.

The V gene is TRBV2, the J gene TRBJ2-5; D not resolved. Germline CDR1 SNHLY, CDR2 FYNNEI. The CDR3 sequence is 14 residues long. The V end lost 4 bases, the J end lost 1 base, and 10 bases lay between the germline ends. The CDR3 DNA sequence: TGTGCCAGCAGTGGACGGGCGAGCCAAGAGACCCAGTACTTC. Encoded protein: CASSGRASQETQYF.

J is TRBJ2-7 and V is TRBV20-1, with 10 bases aligning to TRBD1. This CDR3 contains 13 residues. Germline values: CDR1 DFQATT, CDR2 SNEGSKA (reference sequence). V gave up 5 bases and J gave up 6 bases; unmatched junction bases: 7. CDR3 DNA sequence: TGCAGTGCTCCAACCGGGACAGGGGCCGAGCAGTACTTC. Translating it yields CSAPTGTGAEQYF.

Ten or more counts support this clonotype. The gene calls are TRBV27 and TRBJ2-5; 9 bases are a match to TRBD2. The CDR3 runs 16 residues. Germline V gene data show CDR1 as MNHEY and CDR2 as SMNVEV (reference sequence). J was trimmed by 5 bases and V by 3 bases; bases with no gene match: 10. Written as DNA, the CDR3 is TGTGCCAGCAGTTTTGGGGCGGGAGGGCCCTCGGAGACCCAGTACTTC. Protein sequence: CASSFGAGGPSETQYF.

V is TRBV7-2 and J is TRBJ2-7; D is possibly TRBD1 (7 bases). The germline V gene has CDR1 SGHTA and CDR2 FQGNSA. The CDR3 is 15 residues long. Trimming removed 1 base from V and 4 bases from J, with 14 bases in between. As DNA, the CDR3 is TGTGCCAGCAGCTTAGGCCCTGCAGGGGGGTACGAGCAGTACTTC. It codes for CASSLGPAGGYEQYF.

This clonotype has only a few counts. The chain combines TRBV20-1 with TRBJ2-7; D remains unclear. The CDR3 runs to 15 residues. Per germline, CDR1 DFQATT and CDR2 SNEGSKA (reference sequence). The ends were cut back, 0 bases at V and 3 bases at J, with 15 bases in the middle. CDR3 bases: TGCAGTGCTAGAGATCAGGCGGACCCAATCTACGAGCAGTACTTC. It is translated as CSARDQADPIYEQYF.

This chain links TRBV4-1 with TRBJ2-4, with 10 bases fitting TRBD1. The J call could be wrong; TRBJ2-7 is a better fit for the DNA end. Germline CDR1 MGHRA, CDR2 YSYEKL. The CDR3 spans 16 residues. The CDR3 DNA reads as TGCGCCAGCAGCTACCTCCTGGGACAGGGGAACTACGAGCAGTACTTC. It specifies CASSYLLGQGNYEQYF.

This sequence joins TRBV4-1 and TRBJ2-7, with TRBD1 as a possible D gene (5 bases). Trimming stripped 1 base from V and 7 bases from J, with 14 bases between. The germline V gene encodes CDR1 MGHRA and CDR2 YSYEKL. This CDR3 comprises 14 residues. The CDR3 nucleotides are TGCGCCAGCAGCCAAGTTGCGACAGCGAGTGAGCAGTACTTC. Residues: CASSQVATASEQYF.

This clonotype has only a few counts. The rearrangement links TRBV28 to TRBJ2-5, with D possibly matching TRBD1 (6 bases). The J call is doubtful: the DNA matches TRBJ2-7 better. CDR1 and CDR2 (germline): MDHEN, SYDVKM. The CDR3 runs 12 residues. The CDR3 sequence: CASKQGVYEQYF. Here the CDR3 DNA reads TGTGCCAGCAAACAGGGTGTGTACGAGCAGTACTTC.

V is TRBV27 and J is TRBJ2-7, with TRBD2 matching over 15 bases. The trim removed 3 bases at V and 9 bases at J, leaving 12 bases unmatched. The CDR3 has 17 residues. In germline, CDR1 is MNHEY, CDR2 SMNVEV (reference sequence). The CDR3: CASSFPGTSGRPYRQYF. CDR3 sequence (DNA): TGTGCCAGCAGTTTCCCGGGGACTAGCGGGAGGCCTTATCGGCAGTACTTC.

This rearrangement joins TRBV2 to TRBJ2-6; D might be TRBD1 (5 bases). The germline CDR1 and CDR2 sequences are SNHLY and FYNNEI. The V end lost 0 bases, the J end lost 2 bases, and 14 bases lay between the germline ends. The CDR3 consists of 18 residues. This CDR3 reads CASSEALRDRAGANVLTF. Here the CDR3 DNA reads TGTGCCAGCAGTGAAGCGCTTCGAGACAGAGCTGGGGCCAACGTCCTGACTTTC.

The chain uses TRBV4-1 and TRBJ2-3, with D possibly TRBD2 on 5 matching bases. This CDR3 is 16 amino acids long. From germline, CDR1 is MGHRA and CDR2 YSYEKL. Trimming removed 2 bases from V and 1 base from J, with 13 bases in between. The CDR3 DNA is TGCGCCAGCAGCCAACTATTAGCGAGGGGCACAGATACGCAGTATTTT. This sequence encodes CASSQLLARGTDTQYF.

The V and J genes are TRBV7-9 and TRBJ2-1, with no clear D. This CDR3 region has 14 residues. Germline values: CDR1 SEHNR, CDR2 FQNEAQ (reference sequence). Trimming shortened V by 10 bases and J by 3 bases, and 16 bases separated the two germline ends. The CDR3 loop is CATPPSRDYNEQFF. The CDR3 DNA follows: TGTGCCACCCCACCATCGCGCGACTACAATGAGCAGTTCTTC.

This clonotype has more than one count but fewer than ten. V usage is TRBV29-1 and J usage is TRBJ2-4; D is ambiguous. V lost 6 bases, J lost 5 bases, and 8 bases lay in between. The CDR3 contains 11 residues. The germline V gene encodes CDR1 SQVTM and CDR2 ANQGSEA. CDR3 sequence: CSVAGENIQYF. The CDR3 DNA reads as TGCAGCGTCGCAGGCGAAAACATTCAGTACTTC.

This clonotype was detected only a few times. This chain uses TRBV2 with TRBJ2-7, with TRBD1 as a possible D gene (5 bases). The J call could be wrong; TRBJ2-1 is a better fit for the DNA end. The V gene's germline CDR1 is SNHLY and CDR2 FYNNEI. The CDR3 consists of 12 residues. The CDR3 DNA reads TGTGCCAGCAGTCAGGGTTCCTACGAGCAGTTCTTC. Amino acids: CASSQGSYEQFF.